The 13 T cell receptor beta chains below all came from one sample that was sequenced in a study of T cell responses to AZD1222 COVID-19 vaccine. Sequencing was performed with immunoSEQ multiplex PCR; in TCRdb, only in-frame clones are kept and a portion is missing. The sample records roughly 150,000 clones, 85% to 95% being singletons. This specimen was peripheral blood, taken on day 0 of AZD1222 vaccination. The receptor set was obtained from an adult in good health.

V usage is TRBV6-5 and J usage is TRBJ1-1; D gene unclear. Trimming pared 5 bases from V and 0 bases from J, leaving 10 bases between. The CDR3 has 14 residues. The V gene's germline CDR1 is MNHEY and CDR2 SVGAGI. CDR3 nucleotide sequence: TGTGCCAGCAGTCGCAAGAAGGTGAACACTGAAGCTTTCTTT. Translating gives CASSRKKVNTEAFF.

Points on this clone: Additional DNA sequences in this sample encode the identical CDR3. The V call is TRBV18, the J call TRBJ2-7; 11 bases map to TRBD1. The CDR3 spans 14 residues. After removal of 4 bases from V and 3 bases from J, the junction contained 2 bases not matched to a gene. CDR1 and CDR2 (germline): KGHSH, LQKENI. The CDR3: CASSQGQGGYEQYF. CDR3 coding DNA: TGTGCCAGCTCACAGGGACAGGGGGGCTACGAGCAGTACTTC.

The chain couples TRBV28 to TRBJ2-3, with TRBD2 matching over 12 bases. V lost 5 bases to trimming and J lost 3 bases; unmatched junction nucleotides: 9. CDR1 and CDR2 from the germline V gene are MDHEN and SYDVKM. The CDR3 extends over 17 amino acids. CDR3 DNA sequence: TGTGCCAGCAGTGACCCTAGCGGGAGGGCCCGGACAGATACGCAGTATTTT. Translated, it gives CASSDPSGRARTDTQYF. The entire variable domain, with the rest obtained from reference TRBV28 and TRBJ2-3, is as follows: DVKVTQSSRYLVKRTGEKVFLECVQDMDHENMFWYRQDPGLGLRLIYFSYDVKMKEKGDIPEGYSVSREKKERFSLILESASTNQTSMYLCASSDPSGRARTDTQYFGPGTRLTVL.

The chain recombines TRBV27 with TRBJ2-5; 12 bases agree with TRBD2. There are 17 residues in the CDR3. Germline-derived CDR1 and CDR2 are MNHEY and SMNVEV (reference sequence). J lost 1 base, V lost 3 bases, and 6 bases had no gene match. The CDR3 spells CASSFPTSGRFQETQYF. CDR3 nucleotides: TGTGCCAGCAGTTTCCCCACTAGCGGGAGGTTCCAAGAGACCCAGTACTTC.

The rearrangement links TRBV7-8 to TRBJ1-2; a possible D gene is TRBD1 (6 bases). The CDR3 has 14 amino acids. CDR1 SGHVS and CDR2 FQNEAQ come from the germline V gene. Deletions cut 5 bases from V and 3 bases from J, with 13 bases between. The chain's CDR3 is CASSIQGIDYGYTF. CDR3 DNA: TGTGCCAGCAGCATACAGGGTATAGACTATGGCTACACCTTC.

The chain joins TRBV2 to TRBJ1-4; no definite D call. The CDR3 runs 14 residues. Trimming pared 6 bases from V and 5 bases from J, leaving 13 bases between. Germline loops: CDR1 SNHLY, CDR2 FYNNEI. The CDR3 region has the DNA TGTGCCAGCAGGGATGCTCCTCGGAATGAAAAACTGTTTTTT. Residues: CASRDAPRNEKLFF. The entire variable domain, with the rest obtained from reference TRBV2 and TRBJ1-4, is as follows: EPEVTQTPSHQVTQMGQEVILRCVPISNHLYFYWYRQILGQKVEFLVSFYNNEISEKSEIFDDQFSVERPDGSNFTLKIRSTKLEDSAMYFCASRDAPRNEKLFFGSGTQLSVL.

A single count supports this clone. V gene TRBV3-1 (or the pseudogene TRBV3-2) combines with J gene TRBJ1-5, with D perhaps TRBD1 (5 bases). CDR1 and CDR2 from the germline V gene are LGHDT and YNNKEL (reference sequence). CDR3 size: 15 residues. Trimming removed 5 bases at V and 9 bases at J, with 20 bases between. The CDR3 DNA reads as TGTGCCAGCAGCTCCGTGAGACAGCTCCCGGGGCCCCAGCATTTT. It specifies CASSSVRQLPGPQHF.

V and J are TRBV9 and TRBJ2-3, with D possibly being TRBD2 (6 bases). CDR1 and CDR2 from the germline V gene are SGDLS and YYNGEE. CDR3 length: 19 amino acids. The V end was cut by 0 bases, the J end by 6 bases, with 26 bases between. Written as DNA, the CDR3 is TGTGCCAGCAGCGTAGAGGAGGGACCCACGAGGGCAGGGATTGATACGCAGTATTTT. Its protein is CASSVEEGPTRAGIDTQYF.

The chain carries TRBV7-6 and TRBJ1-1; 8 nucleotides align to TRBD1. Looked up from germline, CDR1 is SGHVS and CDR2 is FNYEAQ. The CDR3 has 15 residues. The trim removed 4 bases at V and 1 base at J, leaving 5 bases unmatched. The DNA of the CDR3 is TGTGCCAGCAGCTCCGGACAGGGCAAGAACACTGAAGCTTTCTTT. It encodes CASSSGQGKNTEAFF. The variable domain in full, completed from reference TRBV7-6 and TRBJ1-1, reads GAGVSQSPRYKVTKRGQDVALRCDPISGHVSLYWYRQALGQGPEFLTYFNYEAQQDKSGLPNDRFSAERPEGSISTLTIQRTEQRDSAMYRCASSSGQGKNTEAFFGQGTRLTVV.

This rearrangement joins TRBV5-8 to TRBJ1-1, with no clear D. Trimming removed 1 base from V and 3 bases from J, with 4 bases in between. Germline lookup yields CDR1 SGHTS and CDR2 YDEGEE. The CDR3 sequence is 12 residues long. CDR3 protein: CASSLKYTEAFF. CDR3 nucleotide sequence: TGTGCCAGCAGCTTGAAATACACTGAAGCTTTCTTT.

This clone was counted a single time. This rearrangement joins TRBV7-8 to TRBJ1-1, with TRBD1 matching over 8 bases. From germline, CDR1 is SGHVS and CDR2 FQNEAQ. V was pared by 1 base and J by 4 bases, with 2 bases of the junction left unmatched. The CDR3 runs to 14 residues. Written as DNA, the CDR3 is TGTGCCAGCAGCTTAGGCGACAGGGGCACTGAAGCTTTCTTT. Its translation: CASSLGDRGTEAFF.

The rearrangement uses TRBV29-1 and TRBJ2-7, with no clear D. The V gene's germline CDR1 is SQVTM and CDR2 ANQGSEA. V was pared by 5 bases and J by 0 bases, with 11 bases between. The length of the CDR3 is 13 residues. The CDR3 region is CSVRVFSSYEQYF. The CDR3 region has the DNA TGCAGCGTTAGGGTCTTTTCCTCCTACGAGCAGTACTTC.

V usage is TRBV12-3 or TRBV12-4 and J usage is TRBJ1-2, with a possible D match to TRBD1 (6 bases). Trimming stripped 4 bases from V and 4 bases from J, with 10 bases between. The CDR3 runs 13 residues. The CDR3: CASSYGQIYGYTF. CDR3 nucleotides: TGTGCCAGCAGTTACGGACAGATCTATGGCTACACCTTC.